This T cell receptor beta chain was sequenced during a study of cytomegalovirus exposure and HLA in healthy donors. Regarding the study as a whole: There were several of the most significant clusters that appeared linked to common viral pathogens in a later analysis.

The germline V gene encodes CDR1 MDHEN and CDR2 SYDVKM. The V end lost 7 bases, the J end lost 5 bases, and 18 bases lay between the germline ends. The CDR3 length is 15 residues. This PCR relied on a set of 60 Vbeta primers and 13 Jbeta primers. This table comes from immunoSEQ multiplex PCR, and its TCRdb copy is limited to in-frame clones, with some not included. The table for this sample gives 40,000 or so clones. On this clone: Antigen unknown.

The rearrangement uses TRBV28 and TRBJ1-5; possibly TRBD1 for D (6 bases). The sequence derives from a man younger than 40 in good health and CMV-seronegative. The sample consisted of PBMCs. CDR3 DNA: TGTGCCAGCACCACGACGGGGAGGGGGGATCAGCCCCAGCATTTT. It translates to CASTTTGRGDQPQHF.